This passage covers 9 T cell receptor beta chains from one sample sequenced in a study of cytomegalovirus exposure and HLA in healthy donors. The PCR was carried out with 60 Vbeta primers and 13 Jbeta primers. Profiling relied on immunoSEQ multiplex PCR, and the TCRdb table lists in-frame clones only, not all of them. Of around 150,000 clones detected, approximately 78% appear once; the ten largest clones hold 0.95% to 1%. The specimen was PBMCs. Source of these receptors: a girl aged 2-15 years in good health and CMV-seropositive.

The CDR3 region has the DNA TGTGCCAGCAGTCCGGACAGATTCAGCACAGATACGCAGTATTTT. This gives the protein CASSPDRFSTDTQYF. The chain uses TRBV27 and TRBJ2-3; perhaps TRBD1 as D (6 bases). Germline values: CDR1 MNHEY, CDR2 SMNVEV (reference sequence). The CDR3 is 15 amino acids. Trimming took off 5 bases at V and 0 bases at J, with 12 bases between the two ends.

This chain joins TRBV28 and TRBJ1-1; maybe TRBD1 (6 bases). In germline, CDR1 is MDHEN, CDR2 SYDVKM. The CDR3 is made up of 14 amino acids. Trimming left V 7 bases short and J 0 bases short, with 12 bases between. CDR3 protein: CASTYQGLNTEAFF. For the CDR3, the DNA is TGTGCCAGCACCTACCAGGGGTTGAACACTGAAGCTTTCTTT.

The genes are TRBV7-3 and TRBJ1-6, with D perhaps TRBD1 (5 bases). The CDR3 is 15 amino acids. Germline-derived CDR1 and CDR2 are SGHTA and FQGTGA. The V end was cut by 2 bases, the J end by 7 bases, with 12 bases between. The CDR3 reads CASSLEPGWNSPLHF. The CDR3 bases are TGTGCCAGCAGCTTAGAGCCAGGGTGGAATTCACCCCTCCACTTT.

This clone was counted only a few times. V gene TRBV28 combines with J gene TRBJ1-1, with 9 bases identical to TRBD1. Trimming took 3 bases from V and 0 from J; bases not matched to a gene: 5. Germline V gene sequence: CDR1 MDHEN, CDR2 SYDVKM. The CDR3 extends over 16 amino acids. DNA of the CDR3: TGTGCCAGCAGTTTGGACAGGGGCAGCATGAACACTGAAGCTTTCTTT. It encodes CASSLDRGSMNTEAFF.

The chain has TRBV27 and TRBJ2-7; TRBD2 matches at 8 bases. J gave up 4 bases and V 5 bases, and 4 bases lay outside the gene matches. Germline assignment: CDR1 MNHEY and CDR2 SMNVEV (reference sequence). This CDR3 contains 13 residues. As DNA, the CDR3 is TGTGCCAGCAGTACGGGACTAGTTTACGAGCAGTACTTC. Protein: CASSTGLVYEQYF.

This clone was detected only once. In DNA, the CDR3 is TGTGCCAGTCGCTTTCGGCTCTTAAGCGAGACCTATGGCTACACCTTC. Its translation: CASRFRLLSETYGYTF. J is TRBJ1-2 and V is TRBV19; D uncertain. CDR3 length: 16 amino acids. Germline assignment: CDR1 LNHDA and CDR2 SQIVND (reference sequence). Between the trimmed V and J ends, which lost 8 bases and 4 bases, there was a span of 23 bases.

The rearrangement uses TRBV2 and TRBJ1-2; no definite D call. The CDR3 is 13 residues long. V was trimmed by 2 bases and J by 4 bases, leaving 8 bases between them. Germline CDR1 SNHLY, CDR2 FYNNEI. DNA of the CDR3: TGTGCCAGCAGTGAAAGCCCTGTCTATGGCTACACCTTC. Its translation is CASSESPVYGYTF.

The genes are TRBV27 and TRBJ1-2; possibly TRBD1 for D (6 bases). V lost 6 bases, J lost 8 bases, and 22 bases lay in between. The CDR3 contains 15 residues. Germline lookup yields CDR1 MNHEY and CDR2 SMNVEV (reference sequence). The CDR3 sequence: CASSQIQGPRRGYTF. The CDR3, as DNA: TGTGCCAGCAGCCAGATACAGGGCCCAAGGAGGGGCTACACCTTC.

The chain employs TRBV19 and TRBJ2-1, with TRBD2 matching 11 bases. Losses at the gene ends were 5 bases for V and 4 bases for J; bases not matched to a gene: 1. CDR3 length equals 14 residues. From germline, CDR1 is LNHDA and CDR2 SQIVND (reference sequence). The CDR3 DNA reads as TGTGCCAGTAGTCTAGCGGGAGGATACAATGAGCAGTTCTTC. Translation: CASSLAGGYNEQFF. Full variable domain (outside the CDR3, taken from reference TRBV19 and TRBJ2-1): DGGITQSPKYLFRKEGQNVTLSCEQNLNHDAMYWYRQDPGQGLRLIYYSQIVNDFQKGDIAEGYSVSREKKESFPLTVTSAQKNPTAFYLCASSLAGGYNEQFFGPGTRLTVL.